The 20 T cell receptor beta chains below come from one sample, sequenced in a study of technical replicates of blood from a handful of donors. The assay was immunoSEQ multiplex PCR, and TCRdb's table has in-frame clones only and misses some. The sample includes over 90,000 clones, 95% of them seen just once. The sample comprised T cells isolated from PBMCs. The receptors stem from a human donor in good health.

The chain has TRBV5-1 and TRBJ1-2; D is possibly TRBD1 (6 bases). Germline lookup yields CDR1 SGHRS and CDR2 YFSETQ. This CDR3 spans 15 amino acids. Trimming took 4 bases from V and 4 from J, leaving 17 bases between them. The CDR3 DNA sequence: TGCGCCAGCAGCGAAACAGGGTTGAGGACCTATGGCTACACCTTC. Residues: CASSETGLRTYGYTF.

The chain carries TRBV9 and TRBJ2-1, with a weak D call TRBD2 (6 bases). CDR1 is SGDLS, CDR2 YYNGEE, per germline. CDR3 length: 15 residues. Trimming removed 3 bases at V and 1 base at J, with 11 bases between. CDR3 nucleotides: TGTGCCAGCAGCGCTAGCGCCCGGTCCTACAATGAGCAGTTCTTC. Its protein is CASSASARSYNEQFF.

V usage is TRBV6-5 and J usage is TRBJ1-2; no clear D gene. Germline lookup yields CDR1 MNHEY and CDR2 SVGAGI. CDR3 size: 13 residues. Trimming removed 2 bases from V and 4 bases from J, with 8 bases in between. The CDR3 region has the DNA TGTGCCAGCAGTTACACCCACAGCTATGGCTACACCTTC. It yields the protein CASSYTHSYGYTF.

As to this clone: Germline is not matched at one junction end, which may reflect a read error. The chain carries TRBV7-7 and TRBJ2-5, with no clear D. Germline assignment: CDR1 SSHAT and CDR2 FNYEAQ (reference sequence). The length of the CDR3 is 13 residues. Here the CDR3 reads CASSSQYQETQYF. Here the CDR3 DNA reads TGTGCTAGCAGCTCACAGTACCAAGAGACCCAGTACTTC.

Only one count was recorded for this clone. The chain combines TRBV6-5 with TRBJ1-1; unclear D gene. The CDR3 contains 12 residues. Germline CDR1 and CDR2: MNHEY and SVGAGI. V lost 2 bases and J 6 bases, leaving 7 bases between the germline ends. DNA for the CDR3: TGTGCCAGCAGTTACCCCCCCGCTGAAGCTTTCTTT. Protein sequence: CASSYPPAEAFF.

The chain carries TRBV2 and TRBJ2-2, with TRBD2 as a possible D gene (5 bases). Trimming took off 7 bases at V and 0 bases at J, with 9 bases between the two ends. Germline CDR1 SNHLY, CDR2 FYNNEI. The CDR3 covers 14 residues. The CDR3 DNA reads TGTGCCAGCAACCGGGATGCGAACACCGGGGAGCTGTTTTTT. Translating it yields CASNRDANTGELFF. The full variable domain, with the rest looked up from reference TRBV2 and TRBJ2-2, is EPEVTQTPSHQVTQMGQEVILRCVPISNHLYFYWYRQILGQKVEFLVSFYNNEISEKSEIFDDQFSVERPDGSNFTLKIRSTKLEDSAMYFCASNRDANTGELFFGEGSRLTVL.

The V and J genes are TRBV9 and TRBJ1-4; 8 bases are a match to TRBD1. V lost 4 bases to trimming and J lost 7 bases; unmatched junction nucleotides: 12. Germline lookup yields CDR1 SGDLS and CDR2 YYNGEE. This CDR3 has 16 amino acids. The CDR3 nucleotides are TGTGCCAGCAGCCCTACACGGACAGGGCGGCCTGAAAAACTGTTTTTT. This encodes CASSPTRTGRPEKLFF.

V is TRBV7-2 and J is TRBJ1-1, with D tentatively TRBD1 (6 bases). Trimming took 1 base from V and 1 from J, leaving 10 bases between them. This CDR3 spans 15 amino acids. Germline loops: CDR1 SGHTA, CDR2 FQGNSA. The CDR3 spells CASSLVGGTNTEAFF. Written as DNA, the CDR3 is TGTGCCAGCAGCTTAGTAGGGGGAACGAACACTGAAGCTTTCTTT.

The chain employs TRBV19 and TRBJ2-5; 9 bases map to TRBD2. V dropped 5 bases and J dropped 2; count of bases not matched to a gene: 12. Germline V gives CDR1 LNHDA, CDR2 SQIVND (reference sequence). The CDR3 is made up of 17 amino acids. The CDR3 DNA follows: TGTGCCAGTAGTCCCCGTGGAAAGCGGGGGGAACAAGAGACCCAGTACTTC. Its translation: CASSPRGKRGEQETQYF.

The chain couples TRBV2 to TRBJ2-7, with D possibly being TRBD2 (6 bases). Per the germline V gene, CDR1 is SNHLY and CDR2 is FYNNEI. The CDR3 runs to 11 residues. The V and J ends lost 9 bases and 7 bases respectively, with 13 bases between them. The CDR3 sequence: CASRDLREQYF. In DNA form, the CDR3 reads TGTGCCAGTCGGGACTTAAGGGAGCAGTACTTC. Filled out from reference TRBV2 and TRBJ2-7, the complete variable domain reads EPEVTQTPSHQVTQMGQEVILRCVPISNHLYFYWYRQILGQKVEFLVSFYNNEISEKSEIFDDQFSVERPDGSNFTLKIRSTKLEDSAMYFCASRDLREQYFGPGTRLTVT.

The V gene is TRBV30, the J gene TRBJ2-5, with 8 bases aligning to TRBD2. Losses at the gene ends were 0 bases for V and 5 bases for J; bases not matched to a gene: 5. CDR1 GTSNPN and CDR2 SVGIG come from the germline V gene (reference sequence). CDR3 length: 14 residues. CDR3 in DNA: TGTGCCTGGAGTGTACGGGGGGGAGTCGAGACCCAGTACTTC. As protein: CAWSVRGGVETQYF. Using reference TRBV30 and TRBJ2-5 for the parts outside the CDR3, the full variable domain is SQTIHQWPATLVQPVGSPLSLECTVEGTSNPNLYWYRQAAGRGLQLLFYSVGIGQISSEVPQNLSASRPQDRQFILSSKKLLLSDSGFYLCAWSVRGGVETQYFGPGTRLLVL.

In the case of this clone: At one end the junction does not follow the germline gene, possibly because of a read error. Written as DNA, the CDR3 is TGCGCCAGCAGCCAAGTAGCGGGCTTCTACGGGCAGTACTTC. Residues: CASSQVAGFYGQYF. J is TRBJ2-7 and V is TRBV5-1; 7 bases agree with TRBD2. CDR3 length: 14 residues. Germline V lookup: CDR1 SGHRS, CDR2 YFSETQ.

V and J are TRBV5-1 and TRBJ2-5; D possibly corresponds to TRBD2 (6 bases). V was clipped by 4 bases and J by 5 bases, with 18 bases between them. The CDR3 has 15 amino acids. Germline CDR1 and CDR2: SGHRS and YFSETQ. CDR3 nucleotides: TGCGCCAGCAGCCCCCCCATGGGCGCGGGGGAGACCCAGTACTTC. Protein product: CASSPPMGAGETQYF.

The chain recombines TRBV18 with TRBJ1-4; no firm D call. Trimming stripped 3 bases from V and 7 bases from J, with 12 bases between. The germline V gene encodes CDR1 KGHSH and CDR2 LQKENI. The CDR3 spans 14 residues. The CDR3 DNA follows: TGTGCCAGCTCACCTGAGGTCCCCGGTGAAAAACTGTTTTTT. Protein: CASSPEVPGEKLFF.

The CDR3 region is CSARDFPEQYF. The CDR3 DNA is TGCAGTGCCCGGGACTTTCCCGAGCAGTACTTC. The chain couples TRBV20-1 to TRBJ2-7, with D tentatively TRBD2 (6 bases). V was clipped by 6 bases and J by 6 bases, with 12 bases between them. The CDR3 has 11 residues. Germline values: CDR1 DFQATT, CDR2 SNEGSKA (reference sequence).

CDR3 sequence: CASSPLAVGSEQFF. In DNA form, the CDR3 reads TGCGCCAGCAGCCCTCTAGCGGTTGGGAGTGAGCAGTTCTTC. This chain connects TRBV5-1 to TRBJ2-1; 7 bases match TRBD2. The CDR3 covers 14 residues. Trimming removed 4 bases from V and 9 bases from J; junction bases left unmatched: 10. Germline V gives CDR1 SGHRS, CDR2 YFSETQ.

The genes are TRBV11-2 and TRBJ1-2; D perhaps matches TRBD1 (5 bases). This CDR3 has 14 residues. Germline-derived CDR1 and CDR2 are SGHAT and FQNNGV. Deletions cut 1 base from V and 0 bases from J, with 6 bases between. The CDR3 region has the DNA TGTGCCAGCAGCTTAGGACAGTCTAACTATGGCTACACCTTC. Translation gives CASSLGQSNYGYTF.

The J gene is TRBJ2-3, the V gene TRBV19; no firm D call. Germline-derived CDR1 and CDR2 are LNHDA and SQIVND (reference sequence). The CDR3 sequence is 15 residues long. V was trimmed by 1 base and J by 4 bases, leaving 12 bases between them. This CDR3 is CASSIGQFVSDTQYF. CDR3 nucleotides: TGTGCCAGTAGTATAGGGCAGTTCGTGTCAGATACGCAGTATTTT.

V usage is TRBV7-9 and J usage is TRBJ2-5; D gene ambiguous. CDR3 size: 14 residues. V was shortened by 1 base and J by 1 base, with 7 bases between the two germline ends. The V gene's germline CDR1 is SEHNR and CDR2 FQNEAQ (reference sequence). CDR3 region: CASSLELSQETQYF. In DNA form, the CDR3 reads TGTGCCAGCAGCTTAGAACTTAGCCAAGAGACCCAGTACTTC.

In regard to this clone: The junction differs from germline at one of its ends, possibly a read error. Other DNA variants within this sample encode the same CDR3. V usage is TRBV15 and J usage is TRBJ2-7, with TRBD2 matching 8 bases. CDR1 and CDR2 from the germline V gene are LNHNV and YYDKDF (reference sequence). The CDR3 is 16 residues long. CDR3 bases: TGTGCCACCAGCCGACCCGGGACTAGAGGAACGTACGAGCAGTATTTC. It translates to CATSRPGTRGTYEQYF.